This T cell receptor beta chain was observed in a study of a mutant IDH1 vaccine in newly diagnosed glioma. V dropped 4 bases and J dropped 3 bases, with 10 bases sitting between them. The CDR3 is 13 residues long. The V gene's germline CDR1 is SNHLY and CDR2 FYNNEI. Some clones are missing from TCRdb's copy, which holds only in-frame ones; the method was immunoSEQ multiplex PCR. The repertoire holds 31,000 or so clones, with under 80% as singletons. In this sample, this clone turned up a few times. Its antigen remains unknown. Time point specified: week 11, during vaccination. The content of each vaccine dose was 300 ug of mutant IDH1 20-mer peptide, and topical imiquimod accompanied it.

This sequence joins TRBV2 and TRBJ2-7; D is ambiguous. The TCR sequence derives from a man in his thirties or forties with glioma. The sample was PBMCs, taken from a glioma patient whose treatment included an IDH1 peptide vaccine. The CDR3 DNA sequence: TGTGCCAGCAGTGTGGGGAACGGCTACGAGCAGTACTTC. This codes for CASSVGNGYEQYF. Looking up the rest from reference TRBV2 and TRBJ2-7 gives the full variable domain: EPEVTQTPSHQVTQMGQEVILRCVPISNHLYFYWYRQILGQKVEFLVSFYNNEISEKSEIFDDQFSVERPDGSNFTLKIRSTKLEDSAMYFCASSVGNGYEQYFGPGTRLTVT.